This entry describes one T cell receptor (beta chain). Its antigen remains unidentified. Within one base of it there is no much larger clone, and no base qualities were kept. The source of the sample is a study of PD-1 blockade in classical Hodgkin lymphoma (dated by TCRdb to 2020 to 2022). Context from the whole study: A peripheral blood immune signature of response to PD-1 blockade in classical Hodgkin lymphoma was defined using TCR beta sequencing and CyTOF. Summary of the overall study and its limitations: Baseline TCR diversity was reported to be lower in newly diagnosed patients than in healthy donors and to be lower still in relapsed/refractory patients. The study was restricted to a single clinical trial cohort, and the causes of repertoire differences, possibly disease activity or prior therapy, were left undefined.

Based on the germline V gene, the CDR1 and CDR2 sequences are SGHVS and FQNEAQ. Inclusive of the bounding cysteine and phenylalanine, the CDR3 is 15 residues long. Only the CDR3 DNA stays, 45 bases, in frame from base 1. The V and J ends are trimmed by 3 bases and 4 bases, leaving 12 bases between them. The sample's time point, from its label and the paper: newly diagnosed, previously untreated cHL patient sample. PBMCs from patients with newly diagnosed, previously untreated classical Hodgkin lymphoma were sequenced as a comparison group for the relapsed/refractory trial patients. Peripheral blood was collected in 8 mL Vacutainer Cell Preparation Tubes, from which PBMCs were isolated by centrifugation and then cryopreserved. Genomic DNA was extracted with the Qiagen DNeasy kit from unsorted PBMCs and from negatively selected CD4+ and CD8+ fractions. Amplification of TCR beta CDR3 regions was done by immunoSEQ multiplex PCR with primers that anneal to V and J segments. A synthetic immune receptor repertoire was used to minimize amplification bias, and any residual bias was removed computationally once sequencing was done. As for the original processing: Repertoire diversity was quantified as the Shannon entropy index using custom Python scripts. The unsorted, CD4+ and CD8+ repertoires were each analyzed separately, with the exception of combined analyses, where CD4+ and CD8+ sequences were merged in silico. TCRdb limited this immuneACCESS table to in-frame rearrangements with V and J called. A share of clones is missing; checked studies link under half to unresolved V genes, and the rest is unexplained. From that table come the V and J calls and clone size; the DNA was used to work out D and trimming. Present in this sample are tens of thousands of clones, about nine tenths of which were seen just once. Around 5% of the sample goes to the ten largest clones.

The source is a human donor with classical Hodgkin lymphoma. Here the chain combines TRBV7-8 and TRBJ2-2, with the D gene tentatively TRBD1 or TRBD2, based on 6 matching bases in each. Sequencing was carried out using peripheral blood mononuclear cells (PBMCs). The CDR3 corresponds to CASSFVGGPTGELFF. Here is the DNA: TGTGCCAGCAGCTTCGTGGGGGGCCCCACCGGGGAGCTGTTTTTT.